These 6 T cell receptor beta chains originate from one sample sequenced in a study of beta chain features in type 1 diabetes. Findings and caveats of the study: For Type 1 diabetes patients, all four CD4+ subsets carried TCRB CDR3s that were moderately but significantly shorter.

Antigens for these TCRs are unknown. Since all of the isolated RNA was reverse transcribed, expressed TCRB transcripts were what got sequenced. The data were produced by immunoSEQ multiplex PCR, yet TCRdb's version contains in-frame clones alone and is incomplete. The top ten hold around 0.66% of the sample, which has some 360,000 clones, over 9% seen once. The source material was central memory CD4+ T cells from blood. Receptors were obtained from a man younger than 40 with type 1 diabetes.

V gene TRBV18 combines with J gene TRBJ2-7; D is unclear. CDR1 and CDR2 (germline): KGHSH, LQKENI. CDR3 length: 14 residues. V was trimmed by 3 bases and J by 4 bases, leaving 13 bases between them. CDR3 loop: CASSPPGPRYEQYF. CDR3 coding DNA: TGTGCCAGCTCACCCCCCGGCCCACGTTACGAGCAGTACTTC.

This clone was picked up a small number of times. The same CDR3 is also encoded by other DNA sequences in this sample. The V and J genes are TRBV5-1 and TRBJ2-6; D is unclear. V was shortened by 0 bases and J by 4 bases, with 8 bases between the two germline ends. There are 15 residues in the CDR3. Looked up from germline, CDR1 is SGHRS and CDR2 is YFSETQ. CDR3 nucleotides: TGCGCCAGCAGCTTGGAGGGCTCCGGGGCCAACGTCCTGACTTTC. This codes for CASSLEGSGANVLTF. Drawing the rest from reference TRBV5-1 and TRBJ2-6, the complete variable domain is KAGVTQTPRYLIKTRGQQVTLSCSPISGHRSVSWYQQTPGQGLQFLFEYFSETQRNKGNFPGRFSGRQFSNSRSEMNVSTLELGDSALYLCASSLEGSGANVLTFGAGSRLTVL.

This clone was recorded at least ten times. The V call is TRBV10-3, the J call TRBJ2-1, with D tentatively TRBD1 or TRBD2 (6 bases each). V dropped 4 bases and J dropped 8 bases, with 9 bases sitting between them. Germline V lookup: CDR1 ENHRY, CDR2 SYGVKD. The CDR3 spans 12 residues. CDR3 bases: TGTGCCATCAGTGTTAGGGGGGATGAGCAGTTCTTC. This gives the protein CAISVRGDEQFF.

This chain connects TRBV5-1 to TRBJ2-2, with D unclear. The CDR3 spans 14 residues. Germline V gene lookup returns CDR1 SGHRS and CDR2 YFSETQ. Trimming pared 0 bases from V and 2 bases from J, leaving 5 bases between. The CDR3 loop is CASSLEPNTGELFF. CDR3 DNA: TGCGCCAGCAGCTTGGAGCCTAACACCGGGGAGCTGTTTTTT.

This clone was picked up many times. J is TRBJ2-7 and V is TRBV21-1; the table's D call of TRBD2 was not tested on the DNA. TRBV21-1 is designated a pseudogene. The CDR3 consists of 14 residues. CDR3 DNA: TGTGCCAGCAGCGCGGAGGACGGGCGGCACGAGCAGTACTTC. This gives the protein CASSAEDGRHEQYF.

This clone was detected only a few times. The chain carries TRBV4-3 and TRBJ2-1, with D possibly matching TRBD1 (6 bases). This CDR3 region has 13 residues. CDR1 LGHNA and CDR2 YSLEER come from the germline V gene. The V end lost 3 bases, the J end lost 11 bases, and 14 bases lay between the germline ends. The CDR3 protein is CASSHTDRNKQFF. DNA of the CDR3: TGCGCCAGCAGCCACACAGACAGGAATAAGCAGTTCTTC.